This T cell receptor (beta chain) appears in the sequencing data of a study of cytomegalovirus exposure and HLA in healthy donors. Germline loops: CDR1 WSHSY, CDR2 SAAADI. CDR3 length: 15 amino acids. The trim removed 4 bases at V and 4 bases at J, leaving 8 bases unmatched. PCR used 60 Vbeta primers and 13 Jbeta primers. Using immunoSEQ multiplex PCR, the repertoire was profiled, and TCRdb retains in-frame clones only, with some absent. The sample contains more than 80,000 clones, 70% to 85% of which appear only once. The chain has TRBV10-2 and TRBJ1-2; 8 bases match TRBD1. Sequencing used PBMCs. The TCR sequence derives from a man aged 55 to 69 in good health and CMV-seronegative. The CDR3, as DNA: TGCGCCAGCAGTGGCAGCGCAGGGGGCGTCTATGGCTACACCTTC. It codes for CASSGSAGGVYGYTF.